Here is one T cell receptor beta chain with its context. Sequencing was performed with immunoSEQ multiplex PCR; in TCRdb, only in-frame clones are kept and a portion is missing. The profile covers about 100,000 clones, with approximately 95% appearing a single time and more than 0.3% taken by the ten largest. The data originate from a study of technical replicates of blood from several donors. V shed 4 bases and J 3 bases; nucleotides not matched to a gene: 4. Germline CDR1 LGHNA, CDR2 YSLEER. This CDR3 region has 14 residues. This chain uses TRBV4-3 with TRBJ2-7; 9 bases are a match to TRBD2. This TCR was sampled from a human donor in good health. Input material: T cells isolated from PBMCs. Written as DNA, the CDR3 is TGCGCCAGCAGCCCATTAGCGGGAGTCTACGAGCAGTACTTC. It codes for CASSPLAGVYEQYF.